The clone carrying this T cell receptor (beta chain) was detected only once. This record belongs to a study of human T cells and chemical hapten exposure. Across the whole study: Per-sample TCR yield variability stemmed mainly from small pooled library volume differences.

Time point denoted: pre-sensitization, week 0. Treatment described: therapeutic diphenylcyclopropenone sensitization with weekly scalp DPC. Ahead of each patch test application, blood was drawn. From the RACE reads, TCRdb called clonotypes with MiXCR, one entry per CDR3 protein. This sample carries about 42,000 distinct CDR3 sequences, under 15% of them seen once, and the ten largest clones take about 6%. CDR3 length: 15 residues. CDR1 MNHEY and CDR2 SVGEGT come from the germline V gene. Trimming left V 6 bases short and J 0 bases short, with 9 bases between. This chain connects TRBV6-2 or TRBV6-3 to TRBJ1-6; D call uncertain. This specimen consisted of whole blood, obtained in connection with sensitization to the hapten diphenylcyclopropenone (DPC). The receptor comes from a woman aged 25-40 years with alopecia areata. Some clones in this sample may be carry-over from other donors' samples. CDR3 bases: TGTGCCAGCAGACCGACCGTCTCCTATAATTCACCCCTCCACTTT. This encodes CASRPTVSYNSPLHF.